Each of the 9 T cell receptor beta chains below was sequenced from the same sample in a study of T cell repertoires in cytomegalovirus infection. TCRdb recomputed calls from the reads with MiXCR, one row per CDR3 protein. The profile covers 200,000 to 300,000 distinct CDR3 sequences, with 8% to 9.5% appearing a single time and roughly 16% taken by the ten largest. The sample taken for sequencing was PBMCs. These TCRs come from a human donor in good health (CMV status not recorded). Some clones in this sample may be carry-over from other donors' samples.

There are many counts of this clonotype. The rearrangement uses TRBV7-2 and TRBJ2-4; D ambiguous. Germline V gene data show CDR1 as SGHTA and CDR2 as FQGNSA. This CDR3 region has 14 residues. V was cut by 4 bases and J by 10 bases, with 17 bases left in between. CDR3 amino acids: CASSSDPVSPIQYF. The CDR3 nucleotides read TGTGCCAGCAGCTCGGACCCGGTTTCACCAATTCAGTACTTC.

This chain uses TRBV14 with TRBJ2-4; 13 nucleotides match TRBD2. Germline V gene data show CDR1 as SGHDN and CDR2 as FVKESK. This CDR3 contains 16 residues. V was pared by 6 bases and J by 7 bases, with 9 bases of the junction left unmatched. CDR3 sequence (DNA): TGTGCCAGCAGTCCCGGACTAGCGGGAGTGGCGAACATTCAGTACTTC. Translating it yields CASSPGLAGVANIQYF.

This clonotype was counted at least ten times. The gene calls are TRBV7-2 and TRBJ1-2; 9 bases match TRBD1. This CDR3 comprises 15 residues. Germline CDR1 SGHTA, CDR2 FQGNSA. Trimming cost V 4 bases and J 4 bases; bases outside gene matches: 7. DNA of the CDR3: TGTGCCAGCAGCTCCGAACAGGGGGCGGGCTATGGCTACACCTTC. Translation gives CASSSEQGAGYGYTF.

V gene TRBV7-2 combines with J gene TRBJ1-5; no definite D call. Trimming took 5 bases from V and 15 from J, leaving 11 bases between them. Germline CDR1 reads SGHTA; CDR2 reads FQGNSA. This CDR3 contains 10 residues. The CDR3 region has the DNA TGTGCCAGCAGCCCGCGGCCTCGGCATTTT. The encoded protein is CASSPRPRHF.

Here the CDR3 DNA reads TGTGCCAGCAGTCCCGCCGCGGGGACTTACAATGAGCAGTTCTTC. This sequence encodes CASSPAAGTYNEQFF. V is TRBV11-2 and J is TRBJ2-1, with D tentatively TRBD2 (6 bases). Germline V lookup: CDR1 SGHAT, CDR2 FQNNGV. Trimming took off 6 bases at V and 4 bases at J, with 16 bases between the two ends. The CDR3 consists of 15 residues.

This clonotype was seen only once. J is TRBJ2-1 and V is TRBV6-2 or TRBV6-3; TRBD2 agrees at 8 bases. CDR3 length: 15 amino acids. V was clipped by 3 bases and J by 7 bases; unmatched bases: 8. Germline CDR1 MNHEY, CDR2 SVGEGT. The CDR3 sequence is CASSYHSSSGNEQFF. For the CDR3, the DNA is TGTGCCAGCAGTTATCACTCCTCTAGCGGGAATGAGCAGTTCTTC.

The table lists this clonotype with a few counts. V usage is TRBV7-2 and J usage is TRBJ2-2; D remains unclear. Germline values: CDR1 SGHTA, CDR2 FQGNSA. The V and J ends lost 5 bases and 5 bases respectively, with 15 bases between them. This CDR3 region has 15 residues. Written as DNA, the CDR3 is TGTGCCAGCAGCCCGCCAAATATCCTAACCGGGGAGCTGTTTTTT. Its translation is CASSPPNILTGELFF.

This clonotype showed up just a few times. The genes are TRBV11-3 and TRBJ2-3; D is possibly TRBD2 (6 bases). Germline assignment: CDR1 SGHNT and CDR2 YENEEA. With 3 bases removed from V and 6 bases from J, the gap between germline ends came to 22 bases. CDR3 length equals 17 residues. The CDR3 loop is CASSFAGTGKFIDTQYF. The CDR3, as DNA: TGTGCCAGCAGCTTCGCCGGGACTGGGAAATTTATTGATACGCAGTATTTT.

This clonotype was detected a few times. The chain uses TRBV2 and TRBJ2-7; D not resolved. Trimming took off 3 bases at V and 0 bases at J, with 21 bases between the two ends. The germline gives CDR1 SNHLY, CDR2 FYNNEI. The CDR3 consists of 18 residues. CDR3: CASSDWLSAHFSSYEQYF. In nucleotides, the CDR3 is TGTGCCAGCAGTGATTGGCTCAGCGCCCACTTTAGCTCCTACGAGCAGTACTTC.